Given below is one T cell receptor beta chain in context. Germline V gene lookup returns CDR1 MNHEY and CDR2 SVGAGI. V was clipped by 7 bases and J by 1 base, with 7 bases between them. This CDR3 contains 13 residues. These data are taken from a study of PD-L1 blockade in urothelial cancer. As to time point: pretreatment peripheral blood. The assay was immunoSEQ multiplex PCR, and TCRdb's table has in-frame clones only and misses some. In the table there are tens of thousands of clones, about 85% of which are singletons. The specimen was PBMCs, collected around atezolizumab (anti-PD-L1) treatment. The chain employs TRBV6-5 and TRBJ2-2; no clear D. The receptor was derived from a man aged 55 to 70 with urothelial cancer. CDR3 loop: CASTQLNTGELFF. CDR3 coding DNA: TGTGCCAGCACCCAGTTGAACACCGGGGAGCTGTTTTTT.